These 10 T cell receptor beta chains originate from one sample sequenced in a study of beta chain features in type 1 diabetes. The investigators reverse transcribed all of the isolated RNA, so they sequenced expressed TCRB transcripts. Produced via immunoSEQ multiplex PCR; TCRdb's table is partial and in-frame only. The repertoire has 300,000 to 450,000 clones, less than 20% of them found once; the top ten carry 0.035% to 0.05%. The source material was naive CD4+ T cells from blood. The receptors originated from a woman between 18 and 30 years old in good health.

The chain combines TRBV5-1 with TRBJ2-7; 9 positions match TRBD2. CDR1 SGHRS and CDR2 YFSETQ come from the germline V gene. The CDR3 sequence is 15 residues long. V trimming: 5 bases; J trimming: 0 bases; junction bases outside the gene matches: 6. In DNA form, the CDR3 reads TGCGCCAGCAGGGCTAGCGGGGCGAGCTCCTACGAGCAGTACTTC. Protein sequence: CASRASGASSYEQYF.

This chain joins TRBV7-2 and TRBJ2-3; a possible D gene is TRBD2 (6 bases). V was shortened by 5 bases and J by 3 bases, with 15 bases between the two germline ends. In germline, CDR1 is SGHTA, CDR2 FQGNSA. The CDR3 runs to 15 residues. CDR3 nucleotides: TGTGCCAGCAGCACGCAGGGCGGGGAAACAGATACGCAGTATTTT. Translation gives CASSTQGGETDTQYF.

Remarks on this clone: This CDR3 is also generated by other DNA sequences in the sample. The CDR3 region is CASSPGQGFYEQYF. In nucleotides, the CDR3 is TGCGCCAGCAGCCCTGGACAGGGATTCTACGAGCAGTACTTC. The V and J genes are TRBV5-1 and TRBJ2-7; TRBD1 matches 8 bases. Losses at the gene ends were 4 bases for V and 3 bases for J; bases not matched to a gene: 6. The CDR3 extends over 14 amino acids. CDR1 and CDR2 from the germline V gene are SGHRS and YFSETQ.

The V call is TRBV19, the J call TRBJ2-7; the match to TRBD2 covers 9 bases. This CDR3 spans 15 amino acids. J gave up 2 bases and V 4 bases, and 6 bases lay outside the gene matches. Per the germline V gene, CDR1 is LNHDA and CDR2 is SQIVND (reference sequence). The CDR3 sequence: CASSSSSGATYEQYF. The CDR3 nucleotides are TGTGCCAGTAGTAGCTCTAGCGGGGCCACCTACGAGCAGTACTTC.

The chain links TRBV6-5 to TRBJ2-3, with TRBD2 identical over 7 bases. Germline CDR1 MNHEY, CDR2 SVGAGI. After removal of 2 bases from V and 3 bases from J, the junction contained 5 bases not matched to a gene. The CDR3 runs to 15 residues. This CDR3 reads CASSYNGLGTDTQYF. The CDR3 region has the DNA TGTGCCAGCAGTTACAACGGACTAGGGACAGATACGCAGTATTTT.

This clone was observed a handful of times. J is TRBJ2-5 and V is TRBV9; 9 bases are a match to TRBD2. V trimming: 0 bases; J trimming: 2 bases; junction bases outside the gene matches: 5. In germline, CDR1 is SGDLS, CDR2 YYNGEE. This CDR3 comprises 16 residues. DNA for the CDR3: TGTGCCAGCAGCGTAGCTGGGGCGGGGGGGCAAGAGACCCAGTACTTC. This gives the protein CASSVAGAGGQETQYF.

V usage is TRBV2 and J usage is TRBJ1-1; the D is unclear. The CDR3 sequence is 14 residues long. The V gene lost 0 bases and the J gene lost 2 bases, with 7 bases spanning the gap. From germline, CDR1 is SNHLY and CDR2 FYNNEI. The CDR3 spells CASSEARGNTEAFF. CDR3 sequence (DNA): TGTGCCAGCAGTGAAGCGCGGGGTAACACTGAAGCTTTCTTT.

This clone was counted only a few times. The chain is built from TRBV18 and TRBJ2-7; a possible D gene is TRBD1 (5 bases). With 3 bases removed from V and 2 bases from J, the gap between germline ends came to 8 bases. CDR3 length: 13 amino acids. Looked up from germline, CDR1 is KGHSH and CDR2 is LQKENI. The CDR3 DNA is TGTGCCAGCTCACCTCAGGGCCCCTACGAGCAGTACTTC. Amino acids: CASSPQGPYEQYF.

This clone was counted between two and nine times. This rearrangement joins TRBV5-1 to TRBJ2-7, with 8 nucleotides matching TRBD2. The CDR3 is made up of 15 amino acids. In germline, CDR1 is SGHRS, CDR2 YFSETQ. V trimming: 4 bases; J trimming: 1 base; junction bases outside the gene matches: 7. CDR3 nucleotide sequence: TGCGCCAGCAGCGGGGGGGCGGGAGGATCCTACGAGCAGTACTTC. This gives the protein CASSGGAGGSYEQYF. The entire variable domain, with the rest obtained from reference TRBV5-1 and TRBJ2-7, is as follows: KAGVTQTPRYLIKTRGQQVTLSCSPISGHRSVSWYQQTPGQGLQFLFEYFSETQRNKGNFPGRFSGRQFSNSRSEMNVSTLELGDSALYLCASSGGAGGSYEQYFGPGTRLTVT.

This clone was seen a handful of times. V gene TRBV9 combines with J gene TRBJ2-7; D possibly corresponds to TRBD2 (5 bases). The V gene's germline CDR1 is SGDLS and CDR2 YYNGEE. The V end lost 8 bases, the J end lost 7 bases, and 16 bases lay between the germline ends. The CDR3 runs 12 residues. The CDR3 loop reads CASSSSFGEQYF. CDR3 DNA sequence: TGTGCCAGTTCCTCTAGCTTCGGAGAGCAGTACTTC. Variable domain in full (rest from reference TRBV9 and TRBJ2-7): DSGVTQTPKHLITATGQRVTLRCSPRSGDLSVYWYQQSLDQGLQFLIQYYNGEERAKGNILERFSAQQFPDLHSELNLSSLELGDSALYFCASSSSFGEQYFGPGTRLTVT.